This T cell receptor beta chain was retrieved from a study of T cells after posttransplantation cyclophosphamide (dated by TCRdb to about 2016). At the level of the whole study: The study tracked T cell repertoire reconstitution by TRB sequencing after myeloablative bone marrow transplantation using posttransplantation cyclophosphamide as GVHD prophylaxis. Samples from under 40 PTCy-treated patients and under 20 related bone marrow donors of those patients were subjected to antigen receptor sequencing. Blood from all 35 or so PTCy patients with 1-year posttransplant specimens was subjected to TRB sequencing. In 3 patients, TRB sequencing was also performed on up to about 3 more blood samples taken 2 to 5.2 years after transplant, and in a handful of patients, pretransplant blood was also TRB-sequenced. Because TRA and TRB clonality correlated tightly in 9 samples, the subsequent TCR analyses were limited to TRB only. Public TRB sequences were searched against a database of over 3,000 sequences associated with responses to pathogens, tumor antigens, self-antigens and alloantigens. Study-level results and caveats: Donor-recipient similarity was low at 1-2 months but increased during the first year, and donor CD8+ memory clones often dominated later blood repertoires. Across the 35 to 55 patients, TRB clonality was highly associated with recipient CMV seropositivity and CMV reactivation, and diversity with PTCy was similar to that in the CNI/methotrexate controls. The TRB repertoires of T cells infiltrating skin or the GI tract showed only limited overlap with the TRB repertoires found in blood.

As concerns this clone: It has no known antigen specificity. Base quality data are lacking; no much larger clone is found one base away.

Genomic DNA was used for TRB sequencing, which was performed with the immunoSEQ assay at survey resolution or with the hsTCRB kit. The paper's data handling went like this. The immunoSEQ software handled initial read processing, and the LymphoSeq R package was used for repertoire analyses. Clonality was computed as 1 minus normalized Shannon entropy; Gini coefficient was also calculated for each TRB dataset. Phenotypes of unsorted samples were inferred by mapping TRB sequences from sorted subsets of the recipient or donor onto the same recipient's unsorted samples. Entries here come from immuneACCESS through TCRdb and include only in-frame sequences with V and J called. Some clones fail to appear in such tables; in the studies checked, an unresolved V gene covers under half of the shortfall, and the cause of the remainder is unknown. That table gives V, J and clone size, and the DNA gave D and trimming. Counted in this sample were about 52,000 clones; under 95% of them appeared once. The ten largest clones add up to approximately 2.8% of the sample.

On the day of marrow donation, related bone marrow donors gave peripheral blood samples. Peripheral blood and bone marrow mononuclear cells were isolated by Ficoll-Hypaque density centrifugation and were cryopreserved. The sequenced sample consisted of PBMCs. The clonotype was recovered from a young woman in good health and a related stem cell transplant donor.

This receptor has the CDR3 CASSPDRGGEKLFF. The nucleotide sequence reads TGTGCCAGCTCACCTGACAGGGGCGGCGAAAAACTGTTTTTT. The V and J segments used are TRBV18 and TRBJ1-4; 8 central nucleotides agree with TRBD1. CDR1 and CDR2 are drawn from the germline V gene: KGHSH, LQKENI. The CDR3 has 14 amino acids, counting the end cysteine and phenylalanine. Only the CDR3 portion is preserved as DNA: 42 bases, with reading frame beginning at the first base. The V end gives up 3 bases and the J end 8 bases, leaving 5 bases in the junction not matched to a gene.